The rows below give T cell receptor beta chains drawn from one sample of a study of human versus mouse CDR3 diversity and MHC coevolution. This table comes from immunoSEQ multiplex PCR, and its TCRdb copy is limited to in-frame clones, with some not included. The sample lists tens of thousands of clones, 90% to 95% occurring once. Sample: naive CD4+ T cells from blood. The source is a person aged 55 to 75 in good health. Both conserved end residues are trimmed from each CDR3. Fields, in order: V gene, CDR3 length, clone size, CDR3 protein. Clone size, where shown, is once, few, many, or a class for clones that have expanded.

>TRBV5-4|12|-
ASSFGSGSYEQY
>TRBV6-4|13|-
ASSVGLADTDTQY
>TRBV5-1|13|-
ASSLRPGQNNEQF
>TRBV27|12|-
ASRDTPSTRGYT
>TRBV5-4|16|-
ASSSHGASGKTPYEQY
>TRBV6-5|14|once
ASSYAQGVPGNTIY
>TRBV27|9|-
ATGGAYEQY
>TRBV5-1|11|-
ATRQGAEDGYT
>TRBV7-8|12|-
ASGGASGYNEQF
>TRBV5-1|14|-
ASSSSTSSGSYEQY
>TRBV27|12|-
ASSRGQGPYEQY
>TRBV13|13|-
ASSFRRQTNYGYT
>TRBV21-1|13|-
ASSKGIRGAYEQY
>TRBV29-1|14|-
SVEFGHFPSTDTQY
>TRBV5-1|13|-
ASRLAGTYQETQY
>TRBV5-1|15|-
ASSPPGLAGGYNEQF
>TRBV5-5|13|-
ASSSDPRVRYEQY
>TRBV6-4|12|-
ASSDVYSTDTQY
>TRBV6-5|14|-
ASSFSIPSSYNEQF
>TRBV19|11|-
ASRGTTQETQY
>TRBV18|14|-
ASSPLTQGTYNEQF
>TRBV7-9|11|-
ASSFGGNTEAF
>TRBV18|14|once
ASGPGQGAIGGELF
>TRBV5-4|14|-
ASSLALGTSHTEAF
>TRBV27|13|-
ASSPGQGALYGYT
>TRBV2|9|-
ASSPYNEQF
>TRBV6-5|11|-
ASSYSLNEKLF
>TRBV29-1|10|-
SVESGRNTQY
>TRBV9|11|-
ASSAGLHNEQF
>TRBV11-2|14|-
ASSPQLRTGDTEAF
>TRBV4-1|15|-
ASSPSSSGPSTDTQY
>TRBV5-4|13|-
ASRTDPAGSGELF
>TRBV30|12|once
AWSHSGGRNIQY
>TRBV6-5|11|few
ASSRQGSYEQY
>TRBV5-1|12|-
ASSLTGDTGELF
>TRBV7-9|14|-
ASSAGLAGGADTQY
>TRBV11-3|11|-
ASSFVSTGELF
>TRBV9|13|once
ASSVQGAFGETQY
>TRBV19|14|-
ASSPRTGRGLDEQF
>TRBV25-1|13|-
ASSEEGGYQETQY
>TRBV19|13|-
ASSIGDSRNYEQY